This entry lists 24 T cell receptor beta chains sequenced from one sample in a study of blood T cell repertoires in COVID-19. Produced via immunoSEQ multiplex PCR; TCRdb's table is partial and in-frame only. The sample records 150,000 to 160,000 clones, 80% being singletons. Specimen: peripheral blood. The receptors shown here come from a man aged 60-69 years with acute or convalescent COVID-19.

The chain has TRBV7-9 and TRBJ2-1; TRBD1 might be the D (5 bases). CDR3 length equals 15 residues. Germline CDR1 is SEHNR and CDR2 is FQNEAQ (reference sequence). V was trimmed by 7 bases and J by 9 bases, leaving 22 bases between them. The CDR3 region has the DNA TGTGCCAGCACCTCCCGCGTAAGGGGTAAGAGTGAGCAGTTCTTC. It encodes CASTSRVRGKSEQFF. The entire variable domain, with the rest obtained from reference TRBV7-9 and TRBJ2-1, is as follows: DTGVSQNPRHKITKRGQNVTFRCDPISEHNRLYWYRQTLGQGPEFLTYFQNEAQLEKSRLLSDRFSAERPKGSFSTLEIQRTEQGDSAMYLCASTSRVRGKSEQFFGPGTRLTVL.

V usage is TRBV6-5 and J usage is TRBJ1-5; D unclear. The V end was cut by 6 bases, the J end by 5 bases, with 17 bases between. CDR3 length: 15 amino acids. CDR1 MNHEY and CDR2 SVGAGI come from the germline V gene. The CDR3 DNA sequence: TGTGCCAGCAGGTCCGTGGGCAGCACCTATCAGCCCCAGCATTTT. Translating gives CASRSVGSTYQPQHF.

J is TRBJ2-5 and V is TRBV9; TRBD2 might be the D (6 bases). V was cut by 4 bases and J by 3 bases, with 13 bases left in between. Germline V lookup: CDR1 SGDLS, CDR2 YYNGEE. The CDR3 totals 14 residues. The CDR3 reads CASSLIGGKETQYF. CDR3 nucleotide sequence: TGTGCCAGCAGCCTAATTGGCGGGAAAGAGACCCAGTACTTC.

CDR3 in DNA: TGTGCCAGTAGTATCATTAATTCACCCCTCCACTTT. It encodes CASSIINSPLHF. The chain links TRBV19 to TRBJ1-6; D gene uncertain. The germline V and J ends were trimmed by 3 bases and 6 bases, with 3 bases remaining between them. This CDR3 has 12 residues. Germline lookup yields CDR1 LNHDA and CDR2 SQIVND (reference sequence).

This clone was counted once. The chain links TRBV29-1 to TRBJ2-5; 8 nucleotides agree with TRBD2. This CDR3 region has 16 residues. Germline V gene lookup returns CDR1 SQVTM and CDR2 ANQGSEA. Losses at the gene ends were 2 bases for V and 4 bases for J; bases not matched to a gene: 12. The CDR3 region is CSVESPGGGSVETQYF. Here the CDR3 DNA reads TGCAGCGTTGAATCCCCGGGCGGGGGGTCTGTAGAGACCCAGTACTTC.

This chain connects TRBV3-1 (or the pseudogene TRBV3-2) to TRBJ2-1, with 11 bases that match TRBD1. V lost 1 base to trimming and J lost 8 bases; unmatched junction nucleotides: 7. This CDR3 comprises 16 residues. Germline loops: CDR1 LGHDT, CDR2 YNNKEL (reference sequence). This CDR3 reads CASSQAPGQGVHEQFF. Written as DNA, the CDR3 is TGTGCCAGCAGCCAAGCCCCGGGACAGGGGGTCCATGAGCAGTTCTTC.

The V gene is TRBV18, the J gene TRBJ2-5; 14 positions match TRBD2. The J segment lost 5 bases and the V segment lost 3 bases, leaving 5 bases of the junction unmatched. Germline CDR1 is KGHSH and CDR2 is LQKENI. This CDR3 is 16 amino acids long. CDR3 in amino acids: CASSPGLAGVWETQYF. CDR3 coding DNA: TGTGCCAGCTCACCGGGACTAGCGGGAGTCTGGGAGACCCAGTACTTC.

The chain carries TRBV4-3 and TRBJ2-1; 12 bases agree with TRBD2. V lost 3 bases to trimming and J lost 6 bases; unmatched junction nucleotides: 18. In germline, CDR1 is LGHNA, CDR2 YSLEER. The CDR3 loop spans 20 amino acids. The CDR3, as DNA: TGCGCCAGCAGCCATGGAAGACTAGCGGGGGCCACAACCGGGGGCAATGAGCAGTTCTTC. It yields the protein CASSHGRLAGATTGGNEQFF.

This clone was observed a single time. The chain couples TRBV6-5 to TRBJ2-1; D unclear. Trimming removed 6 bases at V and 0 bases at J, with 9 bases between. The germline gives CDR1 MNHEY, CDR2 SVGAGI. CDR3 length: 14 residues. CDR3: CASSSSSSYNEQFF. In DNA, the CDR3 is TGTGCCAGCAGCAGCTCTAGCTCCTACAATGAGCAGTTCTTC.

The rearrangement links TRBV3-1 (or the pseudogene TRBV3-2) to TRBJ2-1; D unclear. Trimming removed 5 bases at V and 7 bases at J, with 21 bases between. Germline V gene sequence: CDR1 LGHDT, CDR2 YNNKEL (reference sequence). The CDR3 loop spans 16 amino acids. In nucleotides, the CDR3 is TGTGCCAGCAGCTTGATGATAGCCGATAGGTTAAATGAGCAGTTCTTC. Translating it yields CASSLMIADRLNEQFF.

The V gene is TRBV5-4, the J gene TRBJ2-1, with a tentative D call TRBD2 (6 bases). From germline, CDR1 is SGHNT and CDR2 YYREEE (reference sequence). Deletions cut 3 bases from V and 5 bases from J, with 15 bases between. The CDR3 loop spans 15 amino acids. The CDR3 loop is CASSSLGGIDNEQFF. In nucleotides, the CDR3 is TGTGCCAGCAGCTCCTTGGGAGGAATAGACAATGAGCAGTTCTTC. The full variable domain, its missing parts supplied by reference TRBV5-4 and TRBJ2-1, is ETGVTQSPTHLIKTRGQQVTLRCSSQSGHNTVSWYQQALGQGPQFIFQYYREEENGRGNFPPRFSGLQFPNYSSELNVNALELDDSALYLCASSSLGGIDNEQFFGPGTRLTVL.

V usage is TRBV7-9 and J usage is TRBJ2-5; D is perhaps TRBD2 (6 bases). The CDR3 contains 14 residues. Germline values: CDR1 SEHNR, CDR2 FQNEAQ (reference sequence). The V end was cut by 5 bases, the J end by 5 bases, with 15 bases between. The CDR3 DNA sequence: TGTGCCAGCAGCGGGACTGGGCCAACGGAGACCCAGTACTTC. Amino acids: CASSGTGPTETQYF.

The chain employs TRBV5-5 and TRBJ1-3; TRBD1 aligns across 8 bases. With V trimmed by 0 bases and J by 4 bases, 3 bases remained unmatched. This CDR3 has 15 residues. Germline CDR1 is SGHKS and CDR2 is YYEKEE (reference sequence). Written as DNA, the CDR3 is TGTGCCAGCAGCTTGGACCAGGGGGCAGGAAACACCATATATTTT. This encodes CASSLDQGAGNTIYF.

J is TRBJ1-4 and V is TRBV2; no definite D call. With 4 bases removed from V and 4 bases from J, the gap between germline ends came to 7 bases. The V gene's germline CDR1 is SNHLY and CDR2 FYNNEI. There are 13 residues in the CDR3. The CDR3 loop is CASSGEINEKLFF. In DNA form, the CDR3 reads TGTGCCAGCAGTGGCGAGATTAATGAAAAACTGTTTTTT.

This rearrangement joins TRBV5-4 to TRBJ2-7; 9 nucleotides agree with TRBD2. CDR1 and CDR2 (germline): SGHNT, YYREEE (reference sequence). This CDR3 is 16 amino acids long. The J segment lost 1 base and the V segment lost 4 bases, leaving 9 bases of the junction unmatched. The DNA for the CDR3 is TGTGCCAGCAGCCCGGGGCCAGCGGGGGGATCCTACGAGCAGTACTTC. It specifies CASSPGPAGGSYEQYF.

For the CDR3, the DNA is TGTGCCAGCAGCGGTAAACTAGCGGGAGGGTTGGACGAGCAGTACTTC. Translating it yields CASSGKLAGGLDEQYF. The chain recombines TRBV5-4 with TRBJ2-7; 13 bases map to TRBD2. Per germline, CDR1 SGHNT and CDR2 YYREEE (reference sequence). The V gene end was trimmed by 4 bases and the J gene end by 5 bases; junction bases not matched to a gene: 9. CDR3 length: 16 residues. Combining the CDR3 with reference TRBV5-4 and TRBJ2-7 gives the whole variable domain ETGVTQSPTHLIKTRGQQVTLRCSSQSGHNTVSWYQQALGQGPQFIFQYYREEENGRGNFPPRFSGLQFPNYSSELNVNALELDDSALYLCASSGKLAGGLDEQYFGPGTRLTVT.

This sequence joins TRBV7-9 and TRBJ2-4; possibly TRBD2 for D (5 bases). V gave up 3 bases and J gave up 3 bases, with 15 bases separating them. The CDR3 length is 16 residues. The germline CDR1 and CDR2 sequences are SEHNR and FQNEAQ (reference sequence). CDR3 coding DNA: TGTGCCAGCAGCTTTGGCGTCTGGGCGGGCAAAAACATTCAGTACTTC. This translates into CASSFGVWAGKNIQYF.

The table lists this clone with a few counts. The genes are TRBV27 and TRBJ1-2; TRBD1 aligns across 9 bases. Germline loops: CDR1 MNHEY, CDR2 SMNVEV (reference sequence). This CDR3 has 15 residues. The V segment lost 0 bases and the J segment 2 bases; nucleotides outside the gene matches: 1. CDR3 in amino acids: CASSLSGTGNYGYTF. For the CDR3, the DNA is TGTGCCAGCAGTTTATCAGGGACAGGGAACTATGGCTACACCTTC.

The chain recombines TRBV7-4 with TRBJ1-4, with TRBD1 matching 7 bases. Germline CDR1 SGHVT, CDR2 SQSDAQ. CDR3 length: 14 residues. The J segment lost 11 bases and the V segment lost 1 base, leaving 7 bases of the junction unmatched. The CDR3 is CASSLVTGVSKLFF. The CDR3, as DNA: TGTGCCAGCAGCTTAGTTACAGGGGTGTCCAAACTGTTTTTT.

This chain links TRBV7-3 with TRBJ2-2, with 8 positions matching TRBD1. Germline V gene sequence: CDR1 SGHTA, CDR2 FQGTGA. The CDR3 is made up of 14 amino acids. Trimming at V came to 3 bases and at J to 4 bases, leaving 1 base not matched to a gene. Here the CDR3 DNA reads TGTGCCAGCAGCTTCGGACAGGGCACCGGGGAGCTGTTTTTT. As protein: CASSFGQGTGELFF.

The gene calls are TRBV7-7 and TRBJ2-3; 12 bases map to TRBD2. V dropped 5 bases and J dropped 3; count of bases not matched to a gene: 9. CDR1 and CDR2 from the germline V gene are SSHAT and FNYEAQ (reference sequence). The CDR3 is 17 residues long. The CDR3 DNA is TGTGCCAGCAGCCCTGGACTAGCGGGGTTCAAAACAGATACGCAGTATTTT. Translated: CASSPGLAGFKTDTQYF. Complete variable domain (other parts from reference TRBV7-7 and TRBJ2-3): GAGVSQSPRYKVTKRGQDVTLRCDPISSHATLYWYQQALGQGPEFLTYFNYEAQPDKSGLPSDRFSAERPEGSISTLTIQRTEQRDSAMYRCASSPGLAGFKTDTQYFGPGTRLTVL.

The chain combines TRBV19 with TRBJ2-7, with D possibly being TRBD2 (6 bases). This CDR3 is 15 amino acids long. Germline loops: CDR1 LNHDA, CDR2 SQIVND (reference sequence). The V end was cut by 6 bases, the J end by 4 bases, with 19 bases between. CDR3: CASRRVWDGLYEQYF. The CDR3, as DNA: TGTGCCAGTAGACGGGTCTGGGACGGACTATACGAGCAGTACTTC.

The sample holds one count of this clone. This chain connects TRBV6-5 to TRBJ1-2; TRBD1 is a possible D gene (5 bases). V lost 4 bases to trimming and J lost 12 bases, with 21 bases between them. The CDR3 consists of 14 residues. Germline loops: CDR1 MNHEY, CDR2 SVGAGI. The CDR3 nucleotides read TGTGCCAGCAGTTCCTACAGGACCCCGACTTTCCACACCTTC. Translating it yields CASSSYRTPTFHTF.

The V call is TRBV5-1, the J call TRBJ2-2; a possible D gene is TRBD2 (6 bases). The V end was cut by 0 bases, the J end by 4 bases, with 10 bases between. Germline CDR1 is SGHRS and CDR2 is YFSETQ. CDR3 length equals 15 residues. The CDR3 coding sequence is TGCGCCAGCAGCTTGGCCGTGGGGGGCACCGGGGAGCTGTTTTTT. Protein: CASSLAVGGTGELFF.